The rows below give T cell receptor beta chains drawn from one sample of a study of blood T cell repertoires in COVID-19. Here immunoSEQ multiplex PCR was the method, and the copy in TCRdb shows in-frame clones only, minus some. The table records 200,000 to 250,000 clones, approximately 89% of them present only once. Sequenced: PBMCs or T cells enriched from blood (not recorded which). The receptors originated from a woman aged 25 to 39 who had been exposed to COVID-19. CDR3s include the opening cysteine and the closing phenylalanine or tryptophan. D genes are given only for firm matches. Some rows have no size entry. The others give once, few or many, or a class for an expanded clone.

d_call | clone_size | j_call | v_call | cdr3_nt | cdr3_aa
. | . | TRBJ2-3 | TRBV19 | TGTGCCAGTAGCCTCTCCCGAGGCGCAGATACGCAGTATTTT | CASSLSRGADTQYF
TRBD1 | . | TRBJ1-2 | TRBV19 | TGTGCCAGTACTCTAATGGGGACAGAATATGGCTACACCTTC | CASTLMGTEYGYTF
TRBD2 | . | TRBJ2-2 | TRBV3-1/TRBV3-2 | TGTGCCAGCAGCCATAAGGGACTAGCGGGTAACACCGGGGAGCTGTTTTTT | CASSHKGLAGNTGELFF
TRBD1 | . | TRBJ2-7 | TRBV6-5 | TGTGCCAGCAGTTTCCGGGACAGGGTCTCCTACGAGCAGTACTTC | CASSFRDRVSYEQYF
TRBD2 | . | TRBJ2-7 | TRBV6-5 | TGTGCCAGCAGTAGTTGGGAGGGCCGGGACGAGCAGTACTTC | CASSSWEGRDEQYF
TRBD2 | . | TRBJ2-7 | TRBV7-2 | TGTGCCAGCAGCCCCAGCGGGAGGGCACGGTACGAGCAGTACTTC | CASSPSGRARYEQYF
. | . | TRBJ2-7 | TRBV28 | TGTGCCAGCAGTTTATATCCCGCCGACAGATACTACGAGCAGTACTTC | CASSLYPADRYYEQYF
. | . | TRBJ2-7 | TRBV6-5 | TGTGCCAGCAGTAGACAAGGCCTCTACGAGCAGTACTTC | CASSRQGLYEQYF
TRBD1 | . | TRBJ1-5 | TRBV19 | TGTGCCAGTAGCGTACAGGGGCCGGGCAATCAGCCCCAGCATTTT | CASSVQGPGNQPQHF
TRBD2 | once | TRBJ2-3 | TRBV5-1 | TGCGCCAGCAGCTGGGGCGGCGGGAGTAGGACAGATACGCAGTATTTT | CASSWGGGSRTDTQYF
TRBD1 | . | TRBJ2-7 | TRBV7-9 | TGTGCCAGCAGCCCCGGGACAGGGAATTTTAAGGAGCAGTACTTC | CASSPGTGNFKEQYF
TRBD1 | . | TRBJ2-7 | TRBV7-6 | TGTGCCAGCTCGGCGGGGATCGGACAGGGATTCGACGAGCAGTACTTC | CASSAGIGQGFDEQYF
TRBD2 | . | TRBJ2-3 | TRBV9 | TGTGCCAGCAGCTTGGGACTAGCGGGAGTTGCAGATACGCAGTATTTT | CASSLGLAGVADTQYF
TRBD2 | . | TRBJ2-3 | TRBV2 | TGTGCCAGCAGTTGGTGGGAGGGCAGGCCAAGCACAGATACGCAGTATTTT | CASSWWEGRPSTDTQYF
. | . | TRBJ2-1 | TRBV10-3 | TGTGCCATCAGTCTTCGCGGGGTCCACAACAATGAGCAGTTCTTC | CAISLRGVHNNEQFF
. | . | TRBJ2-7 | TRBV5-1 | TGCGCCAGCAGCTTGGTATGGGGGCTAAGGTCCTACGAGCAGTACTTC | CASSLVWGLRSYEQYF
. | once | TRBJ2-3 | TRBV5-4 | TGTGCCAGCAGCTTCTCAGTAGCCTGGGAGGATACGCAGTATTTT | CASSFSVAWEDTQYF
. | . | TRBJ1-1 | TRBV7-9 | TGTGCCAGCAGCTTAATCAGGACAGCAGCTGAAGCTTTCTTT | CASSLIRTAAEAFF
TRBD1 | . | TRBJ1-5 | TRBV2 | TGTGCCAGCAGTGAAGAGGGACAGGGTTCTCCCCAGCATTTT | CASSEEGQGSPQHF
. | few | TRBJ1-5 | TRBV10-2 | TGCGCCAGCAGCGAGGCCGGAGGGAGCAATCAGCCCCAGCATTTT | CASSEAGGSNQPQHF
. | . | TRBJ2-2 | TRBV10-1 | TGCGCCAGCAGTGTTTTACGGGACACCGGGGAGCTGTTTTTT | CASSVLRDTGELFF
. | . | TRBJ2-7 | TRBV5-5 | TGTGCCAGCAGCGGTAGCGCCGACTACGAGCAGTACTTC | CASSGSADYEQYF
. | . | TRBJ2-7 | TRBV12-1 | TGTGCCAGCAGCCCGTGGTTCAGGGGCCCGGCTAGCGGGGACTACGAGCAGTACTTC | CASSPWFRGPASGDYEQYF
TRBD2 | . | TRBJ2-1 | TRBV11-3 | TGTGCCAGCAGCTTAGTGGCGGGAGGGCCGGTTGAGCAGTTCTTC | CASSLVAGGPVEQFF
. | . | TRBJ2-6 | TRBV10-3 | TGTGCCATCAGTGAGTCGAGCATAGCCAACGTCCTGACTTTC | CAISESSIANVLTF
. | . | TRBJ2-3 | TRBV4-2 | TGTGCCAGCAGCCGCGGGGCGGGCACAGATACGCAGTATTTT | CASSRGAGTDTQYF
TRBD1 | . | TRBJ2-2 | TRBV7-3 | TGTGCCAGCAGCCCTTCGGGACAGCAGATTTCCGGGGAGCTGTTTTTT | CASSPSGQQISGELFF
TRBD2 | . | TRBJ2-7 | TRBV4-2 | TGTGCCAGCAGCCAAGGGACTAGCGTTTCCGAGCAGTACTTC | CASSQGTSVSEQYF
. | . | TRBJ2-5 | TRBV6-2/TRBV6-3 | TGTGCCAGCAGTTACTCCCTTAACCAAGAGACCCAGTACTTC | CASSYSLNQETQYF
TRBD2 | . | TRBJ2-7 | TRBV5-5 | TGTGCCAGCAGCCCCAGACTAGCGGTCTCCTACGAGCAGTACTTC | CASSPRLAVSYEQYF
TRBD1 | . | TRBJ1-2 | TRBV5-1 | TGCGCCAGCAGCTTGACAGGGGGCCAGCATGGCTACACCTTC | CASSLTGGQHGYTF
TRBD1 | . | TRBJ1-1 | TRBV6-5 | TGTGCCAGCAGTCTCCGACAGGGAGAAGCTTTCTTT | CASSLRQGEAFF
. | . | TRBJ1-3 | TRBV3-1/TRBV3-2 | TGTGCCAGCAGCCAAGAAGGAGGGGGAAACACCATATATTTT | CASSQEGGGNTIYF
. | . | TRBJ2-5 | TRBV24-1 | TGTGCCACCAGTGAAACAGGGAGCCAAGAGACCCAGTACTTC | CATSETGSQETQYF
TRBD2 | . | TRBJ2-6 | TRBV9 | TGTGCCAGCGGCCAGGGAGGGGCGCACGGGGCCAACGTCCTGACTTTC | CASGQGGAHGANVLTF
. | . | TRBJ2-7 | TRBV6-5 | TGTGCCAGCAGGACACTCTACGAGCAGTACTTC | CASRTLYEQYF
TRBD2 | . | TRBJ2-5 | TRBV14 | TGTGCCAGCAGTCCTAGCGGGTACCAAGAGACCCAGTACTTC | CASSPSGYQETQYF
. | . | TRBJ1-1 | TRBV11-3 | TGTGCCAGCAGCTCGGGGGACGAAGCTTTCTTT | CASSSGDEAFF
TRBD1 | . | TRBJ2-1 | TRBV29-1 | TGCAGCGTTTCAACCGGGACAGGGCTCGGTGAGCAGTTCTTC | CSVSTGTGLGEQFF
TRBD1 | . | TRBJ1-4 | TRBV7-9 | TGTGCCAGCAGCTTAGGGGGACAGGAGGCAACTAATGAAAAACTGTTTTTT | CASSLGGQEATNEKLFF
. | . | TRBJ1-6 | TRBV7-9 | TGTGCCAGCAGCCCCCGGACAGCGGGGAATTCACCCCTCCACTTT | CASSPRTAGNSPLHF
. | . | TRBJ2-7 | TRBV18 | TGTGCCAGCTCACCAGGGCCGCAATCCGAGCAGTACTTC | CASSPGPQSEQYF
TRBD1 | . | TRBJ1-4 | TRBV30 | TGTGCCTGGAGGGGACAAACAGGGGTTTACGAAAAACTGTTTTTT | CAWRGQTGVYEKLFF
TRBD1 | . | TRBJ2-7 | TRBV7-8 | TGTGCCAGCAGCAGCGACAGGGCTGGTCCCTACGAGCAGTACTTC | CASSSDRAGPYEQYF
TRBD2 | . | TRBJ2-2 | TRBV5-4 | TGTGCCAGCAGCTCGAAAATTACTAGCGGGAGTTCCGGGGAGCTGTTTTTT | CASSSKITSGSSGELFF
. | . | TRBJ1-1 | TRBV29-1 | TGCAGCGTTGTCGGCAGGGCGGCTTTCTTT | CSVVGRAAFF
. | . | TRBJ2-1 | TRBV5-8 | TGTGCCAGCAGCTTGGAGGGGACCTACAATGAGCAGTTCTTC | CASSLEGTYNEQFF
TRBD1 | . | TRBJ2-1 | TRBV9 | TGTGCCAGCAGTACTAGACAGGGCGCCTACAATGAGCAGTTCTTC | CASSTRQGAYNEQFF
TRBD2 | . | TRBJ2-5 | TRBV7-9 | TGTGCCAGCAGCTTGTCCCTAGCGGGTGAGACCCAGTACTTC | CASSLSLAGETQYF
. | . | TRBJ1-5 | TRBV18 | TGTGCCAGCTCACCAGACAGTTATAGCAATCAGCCCCAGCATTTT | CASSPDSYSNQPQHF
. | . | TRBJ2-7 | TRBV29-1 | TGCAGCGTTGGAGGGCCGGATTTCGAGCAGTACTTC | CSVGGPDFEQYF
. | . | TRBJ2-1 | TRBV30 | TGTGCCTGCCACCAGGGAGGAAATGAGCAGTTCTTC | CACHQGGNEQFF
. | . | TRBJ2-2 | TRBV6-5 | TGTGCCAGCAGCGGGGGAAGGACCGGGGAGCTGTTTTTT | CASSGGRTGELFF
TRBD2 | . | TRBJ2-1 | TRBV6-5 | TGTGCCAGCAGTCTAGCGGGAGGTCCCAATGAGCAGTTCTTC | CASSLAGGPNEQFF
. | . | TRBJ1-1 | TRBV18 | TGTGCCAGCTCACCGCCTAGCAGATTTGGGACTGAAGCTTTCTTT | CASSPPSRFGTEAFF
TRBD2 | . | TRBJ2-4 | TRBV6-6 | TGTGCCAGCAGTCAACTAGCGGGGGGGGGCATTCAGTACTTC | CASSQLAGGGIQYF
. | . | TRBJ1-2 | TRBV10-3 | TGTGCCATTCTACACGAGGGGGAGGGGCTTTATGGCTACACCTTC | CAILHEGEGLYGYTF
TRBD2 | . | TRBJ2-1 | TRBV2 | TGTGCCAGCAGTGCGGGAACGACTAGCGGTACACTGGATGAGCAGTTCTTC | CASSAGTTSGTLDEQFF
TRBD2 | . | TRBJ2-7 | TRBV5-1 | TGCGCCAGCAGCTTGGCCCCGGGACTAGCGCCTTACGAGCAGTACTTC | CASSLAPGLAPYEQYF